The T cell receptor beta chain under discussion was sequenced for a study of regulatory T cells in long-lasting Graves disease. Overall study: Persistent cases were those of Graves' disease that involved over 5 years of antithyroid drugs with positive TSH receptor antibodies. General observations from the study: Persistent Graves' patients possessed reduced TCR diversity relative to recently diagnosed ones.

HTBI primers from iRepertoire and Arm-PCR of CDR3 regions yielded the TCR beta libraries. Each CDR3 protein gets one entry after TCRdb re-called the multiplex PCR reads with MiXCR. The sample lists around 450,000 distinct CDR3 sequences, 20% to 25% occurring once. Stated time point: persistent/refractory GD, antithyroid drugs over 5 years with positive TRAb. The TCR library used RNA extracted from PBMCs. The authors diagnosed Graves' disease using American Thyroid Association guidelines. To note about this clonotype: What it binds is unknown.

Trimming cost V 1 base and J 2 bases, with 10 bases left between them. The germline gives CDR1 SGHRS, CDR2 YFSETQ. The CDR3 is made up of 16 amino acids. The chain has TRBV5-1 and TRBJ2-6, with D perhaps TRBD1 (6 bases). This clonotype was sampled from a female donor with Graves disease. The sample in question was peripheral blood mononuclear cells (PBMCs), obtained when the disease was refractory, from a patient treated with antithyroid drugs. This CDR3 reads CASSLPGTTGANVLTF. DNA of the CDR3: TGCGCCAGCAGCTTGCCAGGGACAACTGGGGCCAACGTCCTGACTTTC.